Each of the 23 T cell receptor beta chains below was sequenced from the same sample in a study of T cell changes during pregnancy in multiple sclerosis. Here immunoSEQ multiplex PCR was the method, and the copy in TCRdb shows in-frame clones only, minus some. This table has 50,000 to 75,000 clones, about nine tenths appearing once. Specimen: peripheral blood, collected in the third trimester of pregnancy. The receptor source for this set is a female donor in good health, enrolled as a control in a pregnancy study.

This clone was found once. The V and J genes are TRBV19 and TRBJ2-1; 8 positions agree with TRBD2. Germline loops: CDR1 LNHDA, CDR2 SQIVND (reference sequence). The CDR3 runs to 16 residues. V was pared by 4 bases and J by 11 bases, with 16 bases of the junction left unmatched. CDR3 in amino acids: CASSTRLGAGVNQQFF. Written as DNA, the CDR3 is TGTGCCAGTAGTACCCGCCTTGGAGCGGGAGTTAATCAGCAGTTCTTC.

The V call is TRBV11-2, the J call TRBJ2-1, with D maybe TRBD1 (6 bases). Trimming pared 7 bases from V and 2 bases from J, leaving 15 bases between. The V gene's germline CDR1 is SGHAT and CDR2 FQNNGV. The CDR3 is made up of 15 amino acids. The CDR3 spells CASTPGQSPYNEQFF. DNA of the CDR3: TGTGCCAGCACCCCCGGACAGTCCCCCTACAATGAGCAGTTCTTC. Looking up the rest from reference TRBV11-2 and TRBJ2-1 gives the full variable domain: EAGVAQSPRYKIIEKRQSVAFWCNPISGHATLYWYQQILGQGPKLLIQFQNNGVVDDSQLPKDRFSAERLKGVDSTLKIQPAKLEDSAVYLCASTPGQSPYNEQFFGPGTRLTVL.

This chain uses TRBV6-1 with TRBJ2-7, with 10 positions matching TRBD2. J gave up 6 bases and V 7 bases, and 9 bases lay outside the gene matches. In germline, CDR1 is MNHNS, CDR2 SASEGT. There are 14 residues in the CDR3. CDR3: CASNLAGDSAEQYF. Here the CDR3 DNA reads TGTGCCAGCAACCTAGCGGGGGACTCGGCCGAGCAGTACTTC.

The CDR3 region is CATSRVVGRGGGEQFF. The CDR3 bases are TGTGCCACCAGCAGAGTGGTGGGGCGGGGGGGCGGTGAGCAGTTCTTC. V usage is TRBV15 and J usage is TRBJ2-1; TRBD2 matches at 9 bases. Germline CDR1 LNHNV, CDR2 YYDKDF (reference sequence). The J segment lost 9 bases and the V segment lost 1 base, leaving 10 bases of the junction unmatched. The CDR3 is made up of 16 amino acids.

This chain links TRBV6-5 with TRBJ2-7; tentative D call: TRBD2 (5 bases). Germline lookup yields CDR1 MNHEY and CDR2 SVGAGI. V shed 0 bases and J shed 3 bases, with 12 bases lying between them. The CDR3 totals 15 residues. The CDR3 spells CASSYSGGGLYEQYF. The CDR3 DNA sequence: TGTGCCAGCAGTTACTCGGGCGGCGGACTCTACGAGCAGTACTTC.

The chain has TRBV13 and TRBJ1-2, with TRBD1 matching over 7 bases. CDR3 length: 15 residues. Germline V lookup: CDR1 PRHDT, CDR2 FYEKMQ (reference sequence). Losses at the gene ends were 4 bases for V and 4 bases for J; bases not matched to a gene: 9. CDR3 sequence (DNA): TGTGCCAGCAGCTCAAACCTGGGACAGCTCTATGGCTACACCTTC. Residues: CASSSNLGQLYGYTF.

This chain uses TRBV5-1 with TRBJ2-3; 12 bases match TRBD1. V shed 4 bases and J 0 bases; nucleotides not matched to a gene: 15. The CDR3 sequence is 20 residues long. CDR1 is SGHRS and CDR2 is YFSETQ in the germline V gene. The CDR3 here is CASSKRVGTGGISSTDTQYF. CDR3 bases: TGCGCCAGCAGCAAGCGGGTGGGGACAGGGGGCATCTCCAGCACAGATACGCAGTATTTT.

A remark on this clone: An end of the junction does not agree with germline; a read error may underlie this. The chain employs TRBV19 and TRBJ2-1, with 9 bases lining up with TRBD2. Germline V gene lookup returns CDR1 LNHDA and CDR2 SQIVND (reference sequence). This CDR3 is built from 13 residues. CDR3 bases: TGTGCCAGTAGTATTTTAGGCGCGGGAGGGGAGATCTTC. As protein: CASSILGAGGEIF.

The chain carries TRBV6-1 and TRBJ2-3; no reliable D call. The CDR3 totals 14 residues. Trimming left V 2 bases short and J 5 bases short, with 11 bases between. Germline values: CDR1 MNHNS, CDR2 SASEGT. As DNA, the CDR3 is TGTGCCAGCAGTGAACAGCGTCATCGAGATACGCAGTATTTT. It encodes CASSEQRHRDTQYF.

The chain employs TRBV19 and TRBJ2-7, with 7 bases lining up with TRBD1. The CDR3 is 15 amino acids. The V gene's germline CDR1 is LNHDA and CDR2 SQIVND (reference sequence). Trimming at V came to 3 bases and at J to 3 bases, leaving 8 bases not matched to a gene. Here the CDR3 reads CASSISSTGNYEQYF. In DNA, the CDR3 is TGTGCCAGTAGTATTTCGTCGACAGGGAACTACGAGCAGTACTTC.

The chain is built from TRBV6-5 and TRBJ2-1; D unclear. Trimming shortened V by 6 bases and J by 0 bases, and 6 bases separated the two germline ends. The CDR3 is 13 amino acids. Germline V gene data show CDR1 as MNHEY and CDR2 as SVGAGI. The CDR3 bases are TGTGCCAGCAGGCGTGGCTCCTACAATGAGCAGTTCTTC. It translates to CASRRGSYNEQFF.

The rearrangement links TRBV14 to TRBJ2-1; 7 bases map to TRBD1. CDR3 size: 15 residues. Trimming took 4 bases from V and 6 from J; bases not matched to a gene: 9. CDR1 and CDR2 from the germline V gene are SGHDN and FVKESK. The DNA for the CDR3 is TGTGCCAGCAGCCCTCTACAGGGGAAGGGCAATGAGCAGTTCTTC. Its translation: CASSPLQGKGNEQFF.

V and J are TRBV6-6 and TRBJ2-3; TRBD1 matches at 7 bases. Germline V gene data show CDR1 as MNHNY and CDR2 as SVGAGI (reference sequence). This CDR3 has 13 amino acids. Unmatched junction bases numbered 8, after V lost 5 bases and J lost 9 bases. DNA of the CDR3: TGTGCCAGCAGTACGACAGGGTCAAGGACGCAGTATTTT. It encodes CASSTTGSRTQYF.

J is TRBJ2-5 and V is TRBV4-2; D is perhaps TRBD1 (5 bases). V lost 4 bases and J 2 bases, leaving 11 bases between the germline ends. The germline V gene has CDR1 LGHNA and CDR2 YNFKEQ. The CDR3 is 14 amino acids. Written as DNA, the CDR3 is TGTGCCAGCAGCCGAGACAGTGCACAAGAGACCCAGTACTTC. This gives the protein CASSRDSAQETQYF.

The chain is built from TRBV19 and TRBJ1-1; 7 nucleotides line up with TRBD1. The CDR3 loop spans 13 amino acids. Looked up from germline, CDR1 is LNHDA and CDR2 is SQIVND (reference sequence). After removal of 10 bases from V and 4 bases from J, the junction contained 9 bases not matched to a gene. For the CDR3, the DNA is TGTGCCACCCGACAGGGTTCGCTCACTGAAGCTTTCTTT. This gives the protein CATRQGSLTEAFF.

This clone was seen just once. The CDR3 spells CASSPPTGGVGSYEQYF. The CDR3 DNA is TGTGCCAGCTCACCACCGACGGGGGGGGTGGGTTCCTACGAGCAGTACTTC. The rearrangement joins TRBV18 to TRBJ2-7, with TRBD2 matching over 8 bases. The CDR3 has 17 residues. CDR1 KGHSH and CDR2 LQKENI come from the germline V gene. Trimming cost V 0 bases and J 1 base; bases outside gene matches: 8.

This chain connects TRBV20-1 to TRBJ2-1; D is unresolved. This CDR3 is 11 amino acids long. Germline values: CDR1 DFQATT, CDR2 SNEGSKA (reference sequence). CDR3 in DNA: TGCTCAGAGCGTGGTGGTAATGAGCAGTTCTTC. Translation: CSERGGNEQFF.

The chain joins TRBV6-1 to TRBJ1-2; the D is unclear. The CDR3 is 15 residues long. With 1 base removed from V and 4 bases from J, the gap between germline ends came to 13 bases. Looked up from germline, CDR1 is MNHNS and CDR2 is SASEGT. The DNA for the CDR3 is TGTGCCAGCAGTGAAGGCCCCTCCGGCGGCTATGGCTACACCTTC. Protein: CASSEGPSGGYGYTF.

This clone has just one count. The chain combines TRBV28 with TRBJ1-2, with TRBD1 identical over 9 bases. Trimming removed 3 bases from V and 4 bases from J; junction bases left unmatched: 3. Germline CDR1 MDHEN, CDR2 SYDVKM. This CDR3 has 14 amino acids. In DNA form, the CDR3 reads TGTGCCAGCAGTTTGGGACAGGGAAGCTATGGCTACACCTTC. Encoded protein: CASSLGQGSYGYTF.

V usage is TRBV11-3 and J usage is TRBJ2-2, with D tentatively TRBD1 (5 bases). V lost 6 bases and J lost 2, with 10 bases in between. The CDR3 covers 14 residues. CDR1 is SGHNT and CDR2 is YENEEA in the germline V gene. CDR3 DNA sequence: TGTGCCAGCAGTCCCGGACATAACACCGGGGAGCTGTTTTTT. Residues: CASSPGHNTGELFF. The variable domain in full, completed from reference TRBV11-3 and TRBJ2-2, reads EAGVVQSPRYKIIEKKQPVAFWCNPISGHNTLYWYLQNLGQGPELLIRYENEEAVDDSQLPKDRFSAERLKGVDSTLKIQPAELGDSAVYLCASSPGHNTGELFFGEGSRLTVL.

The rearrangement links TRBV2 to TRBJ1-6; maybe TRBD1 (5 bases). Germline V lookup: CDR1 SNHLY, CDR2 FYNNEI. This CDR3 region has 13 residues. The V gene lost 6 bases and the J gene lost 8 bases, with 11 bases spanning the gap. The CDR3 sequence: CASSAKGDSPLHF. The CDR3 DNA sequence: TGTGCCAGCAGCGCGAAAGGGGATTCACCCCTCCACTTT.

The rearrangement links TRBV5-1 to TRBJ2-3; D gene unclear. This CDR3 comprises 14 residues. Germline V CDR1 and CDR2: SGHRS, YFSETQ. The V gene lost 7 bases and the J gene lost 6 bases, with 18 bases spanning the gap. The CDR3 DNA sequence: TGCGCCAGCCGATGGCCGTCCCAGTTCGATACGCAGTATTTT. It is translated as CASRWPSQFDTQYF.

This clone was seen just once. The chain's CDR3 is CASSLARGSQPQHF. The CDR3 coding sequence is TGTGCCAGCAGCTTAGCCAGGGGGTCTCAGCCCCAGCATTTT. The V gene is TRBV7-6, the J gene TRBJ1-5; 7 bases map to TRBD1. Trimming removed 0 bases from V and 6 bases from J; junction bases left unmatched: 2. Germline CDR1 reads SGHVS; CDR2 reads FNYEAQ. This CDR3 is 14 amino acids long.